The 4 T cell receptor beta chains presented below share a single source sample, sequenced in a study of blood T cell repertoires in COVID-19. The data were produced by immunoSEQ multiplex PCR, yet TCRdb's version contains in-frame clones alone and is incomplete. The sample carries about 63,000 clones, around 80% recorded once. Sequencing input: peripheral blood. The receptors were gathered from a human donor in a cohort sampled during active COVID-19.

The chain joins TRBV29-1 to TRBJ1-3, with D perhaps matching TRBD1 (5 bases). The CDR3 has 17 amino acids. V was trimmed by 7 bases and J by 0 bases, leaving 22 bases between them. Per germline, CDR1 SQVTM and CDR2 ANQGSEA. CDR3 in amino acids: CSAVRAGAGHSGNTIYF. The CDR3 DNA reads as TGCAGCGCAGTTCGGGCCGGAGCCGGACACTCTGGAAACACCATATATTTT.

The V and J genes are TRBV7-9 and TRBJ1-1; 8 nucleotides line up with TRBD1. This CDR3 contains 17 residues. CDR1 and CDR2 from the germline V gene are SEHNR and FQNEAQ (reference sequence). Trimming removed 2 bases from V and 4 bases from J; junction bases left unmatched: 12. CDR3 sequence (DNA): TGTGCCAGCAGCTTATTGTCAGGGGGCGTAGGGGGCACTGAAGCTTTCTTT. Translation gives CASSLLSGGVGGTEAFF.

The chain recombines TRBV18 with TRBJ1-5; D ambiguous. Trimming left V 3 bases short and J 2 bases short, with 11 bases between. The CDR3 has 15 residues. The germline gives CDR1 KGHSH, CDR2 LQKENI. The chain's CDR3 is CASSPPGGRNQPQHF. The CDR3 DNA follows: TGTGCCAGCTCACCCCCGGGAGGTCGCAATCAGCCCCAGCATTTT. The whole variable domain, filled in from reference TRBV18 and TRBJ1-5, reads NAGVMQNPRHLVRRRGQEARLRCSPMKGHSHVYWYRQLPEEGLKFMVYLQKENIIDESGMPKERFSAEFPKEGPSILRIQQVVRGDSAAYFCASSPPGGRNQPQHFGDGTRLSIL.

V is TRBV21-1 and J is TRBJ2-5; the table's D call TRBD2 went unverified against the DNA. TRBV21-1 is a listed pseudogene. This CDR3 contains 16 residues. The CDR3, as DNA: TGTGCCAGCAGCCCCCACTGGCTAGCGGTTCAAGAGACCCAGTACTTC. Translation: CASSPHWLAVQETQYF.